A selection of T cell receptor beta chains follows, all from one sample in a study of shared T cell receptors in the human thymus. Libraries were prepared by immunoSEQ multiplex PCR; TCRdb keeps only in-frame clonotypes and omits some of them. The sample includes under 850,000 clones, 85% to 90% seen only once; the top ten take around 0.0099%. These data were likewise used in another study, on human thymus T cells.

The sequencing sample was made of thymocytes. The receptor set was obtained from a boy less than two years old with a congenital heart defect. Each CDR3 is given with its conserved first and last residue. Fields, in order: J gene, V gene, CDR3 protein.

>TRBJ1-2|TRBV9
CASSVVRRSGYTF
>TRBJ2-1|TRBV27
CASSLRLAGRKITNYNEQFF
>TRBJ2-7|TRBV9
CASSVAGTTYEQYF
>TRBJ2-1|TRBV14
CASSQDESGSSYNEQFF
>TRBJ2-7|TRBV10-1
CASSGTHRDRARTYEQYF
>TRBJ1-1|TRBV5-4
CASRGRGNTEAFF
>TRBJ2-7|TRBV2
CASSGFKGRAHLYEQYF
>TRBJ1-5|TRBV10-3
CAISNRDSNQPQHF
>TRBJ2-2|TRBV11-3
CASSLDQASVGPGELFF
>TRBJ2-7|TRBV7-9
CASSSGTGLAGDLEQYF
>TRBJ1-2|TRBV5-3
CARSRIDGRTKPGYGYTF
>TRBJ1-5|TRBV9
CASSPGTGNDQPQHF
>TRBJ1-1|TRBV5-5
CASSCKKEWNTEAFF
>TRBJ1-2|TRBV5-1
CASSSRTGWDYGYTF
>TRBJ1-4|TRBV30
CAWTPRGGATNEKLFF
>TRBJ2-1|TRBV4-2
CASRTTSGRGEQFF
>TRBJ2-5|TRBV14
CASSQESWLAGQTVKETQYF
>TRBJ1-2|TRBV4-1
CASSQGAGSVDNYGYTF
>TRBJ2-1|TRBV27
CASSAKQGCSYNEQFF
>TRBJ2-7|TRBV4-2
CASSPGPPTGTSGISAYEQYF
>TRBJ2-7|TRBV10-3
CAISPASGRKDGEQYF
>TRBJ2-3|TRBV28
CASSSLLLAGVRTDTQYF
>TRBJ2-7|TRBV5-1
CASSLPRTSGRTTYEQYF
>TRBJ2-5|TRBV28
CATLTFGGEGETQYF
>TRBJ2-1|TRBV29-1
CSVVRPFGLAAYNEQFF
>TRBJ2-1|TRBV4-3
CASSQEPAGRHNEQFF
>TRBJ1-5|TRBV19
CASRVGTGHRPQHF
>TRBJ1-2|TRBV4-3
CASSLHAGTGFPIYGYTF
>TRBJ2-2|TRBV28
CASRLAGASGTGELFF
>TRBJ2-7|TRBV7-2
CASNKQGGEQYF
>TRBJ2-2|TRBV27
CASIGGLAGGGTGELFF
>TRBJ1-3|TRBV28
CASSFLPGAGGNTIYF
>TRBJ2-1|TRBV9
CASIERGQKDLFF
>TRBJ1-5|TRBV7-2
CASSLVSRSYSNQPQHF
>TRBJ2-1|TRBV5-4
CASSLGRRELAYNEQFF
>TRBJ1-4|TRBV4-2
CASSQDWPPNATNEKLFF
>TRBJ1-1|TRBV4-3
CASSQDRGSRTEAFF
>TRBJ2-1|TRBV6-1
CASLKGQGDNEQFF
>TRBJ2-3|TRBV10-2
CASSDPWGGGTDTQYF
>TRBJ2-6|TRBV21-1
CASSTRLAGANSGANVLTF
>TRBJ1-1|TRBV19
CASSTSKLAFF
>TRBJ1-5|TRBV10-3
CAISTARGQPQHF
>TRBJ1-1|TRBV6-5
CASSYGTERTEAFF
>TRBJ2-2|TRBV5-4
CASSLEQARSTNTGELFF
>TRBJ2-3|TRBV7-2
CASSLEGSGPYTDTQYF
>TRBJ1-5|TRBV10-3
CAISSDGGNQPQHF
>TRBJ2-2|TRBV27
CASSLRGLERAGELFF
>TRBJ2-2|TRBV2
CASRGTTNTGELFF
>TRBJ1-5|TRBV7-2
CASSLGHGQAQQPQHF
>TRBJ2-1|TRBV12-5
CASGPKKQGPPSYNEQFF